Presented here are 30 T cell receptor beta chains from one specimen sequenced in a study of T cell changes during pregnancy in multiple sclerosis. The data were produced by immunoSEQ multiplex PCR, yet TCRdb's version contains in-frame clones alone and is incomplete. The sample has some 39,000 clones; 75% to 95% are singletons. The sequencing used CD4+ T cells from peripheral blood mononuclear cells, collected in the third trimester of pregnancy. The origin of the receptors is a female donor in good health, enrolled as a control in a pregnancy study.

A single count supports this clone. J is TRBJ1-6 and V is TRBV4-1, with a weak D call TRBD1 (5 bases). The germline gives CDR1 MGHRA, CDR2 YSYEKL. This CDR3 comprises 13 residues. The ends were cut back, 0 bases at V and 14 bases at J, with 11 bases in the middle. The CDR3 bases are TGCGCCAGCAGCCAAGACCCACCAGGGTCCCTCCACTTT. It yields the protein CASSQDPPGSLHF.

This clone was seen a few times. Other DNA sequences in this specimen translate into the identical CDR3. The chain has TRBV14 and TRBJ2-7; D uncertain. Germline CDR1 and CDR2: SGHDN and FVKESK. Deletions cut 3 bases from V and 3 bases from J, with 3 bases between. The CDR3 has 11 residues. The CDR3 DNA follows: TGTGCCAGCAGCCACCACTACGAGCAGTACTTC. This encodes CASSHHYEQYF.

This chain links TRBV6-1 with TRBJ2-5; D might be TRBD1 (6 bases). The J call may be in error: the DNA end matches TRBJ2-7 better. The CDR3 consists of 14 residues. Germline assignment: CDR1 MNHNS and CDR2 SASEGT. The CDR3 loop reads CASSEAGAEYEQYF. The DNA for the CDR3 is TGTGCCAGCAGTGAAGCGGGGGCGGAGTACGAGCAGTACTTC.

This clone has just a few counts. This chain links TRBV7-2 with TRBJ1-5, with D perhaps matching TRBD1 (5 bases). The V and J ends lost 5 bases and 5 bases respectively, with 10 bases between them. The CDR3 loop spans 13 amino acids. Germline V gene sequence: CDR1 SGHTA, CDR2 FQGNSA. The CDR3 is CASSTQGHQPQHF. In DNA form, the CDR3 reads TGTGCCAGCAGCACCCAGGGTCATCAGCCCCAGCATTTT.

The J gene is TRBJ2-1, the V gene TRBV11-3, with 7 bases identical to TRBD2. The V gene end was trimmed by 0 bases and the J gene end by 1 base; junction bases not matched to a gene: 9. The CDR3 has 18 residues. Germline CDR1 and CDR2: SGHNT and YENEEA. The CDR3 bases are TGTGCCAGCAGCTTAGATCAGGGCGGGAGTATGTCCTACAATGAGCAGTTCTTC. Protein sequence: CASSLDQGGSMSYNEQFF.

The rearrangement links TRBV11-2 to TRBJ2-3, with TRBD2 as a possible D gene (5 bases). The V gene lost 1 base and the J gene lost 4 bases, with 12 bases spanning the gap. Germline CDR1 SGHAT, CDR2 FQNNGV. This CDR3 is built from 15 residues. The CDR3 nucleotides are TGTGCCAGCAGCTTAGCACTAGTCCGCTCAGATACGCAGTATTTT. Translated: CASSLALVRSDTQYF.

The chain combines TRBV7-2 with TRBJ1-2, with TRBD1 as a possible D gene (5 bases). This CDR3 spans 16 amino acids. With 4 bases removed from V and 3 bases from J, the gap between germline ends came to 18 bases. Germline V lookup: CDR1 SGHTA, CDR2 FQGNSA. This CDR3 is CASSSTPTGVDYGYTF. The CDR3 nucleotides are TGTGCCAGCAGCTCGACTCCCACGGGGGTAGACTATGGCTACACCTTC.

This sequence joins TRBV27 and TRBJ2-1; 9 bases match TRBD2. Germline CDR1 is MNHEY and CDR2 is SMNVEV (reference sequence). V was clipped by 4 bases and J by 8 bases; unmatched bases: 9. The CDR3 runs to 15 residues. CDR3 bases: TGTGCCAGCAGTTCAATTAGCGGGAGATCGGATGAGCAGTTCTTC. It translates to CASSSISGRSDEQFF.

This chain joins TRBV7-6 and TRBJ2-3, with 9 bases lining up with TRBD1. Trimming cost V 1 base and J 14 bases; bases outside gene matches: 10. CDR1 SGHVS and CDR2 FNYEAQ come from the germline V gene. This CDR3 spans 14 amino acids. As DNA, the CDR3 is TGTGCCAGCAGCTTAGGGGGGACAGGGCATTTTCTGTATTTT. Translation gives CASSLGGTGHFLYF.

The chain recombines TRBV5-6 with TRBJ1-4; TRBD1 aligns across 7 bases. The germline gives CDR1 SGHDT, CDR2 YYEEEE. V shed 4 bases, J shed 2 bases, and the junction held 5 bases outside the gene matches. There are 15 residues in the CDR3. The CDR3 DNA sequence: TGTGCCAGCAGCCAGGGGACAGTTACTAATGAAAAACTGTTTTTT. It translates to CASSQGTVTNEKLFF.

This chain connects TRBV7-9 to TRBJ1-6; 8 bases map to TRBD1. Trimming took 5 bases from V and 14 from J; bases not matched to a gene: 11. This CDR3 spans 14 amino acids. Germline CDR1 SEHNR, CDR2 FQNEAQ (reference sequence). CDR3 amino acids: CASSQGDRTSSLHF. In DNA form, the CDR3 reads TGTGCCAGCAGCCAAGGGGACAGGACCTCATCCCTCCACTTT.

The J gene is TRBJ1-1, the V gene TRBV6-5; no reliable D call. V was pared by 5 bases and J by 11 bases, with 15 bases between. The CDR3 has 12 residues. In germline, CDR1 is MNHEY, CDR2 SVGAGI. CDR3 region: CASSNERAGAFF. In DNA form, the CDR3 reads TGTGCCAGCAGTAACGAGAGGGCTGGGGCTTTCTTT.

In regard to this clone: One end of the junction varies from germline; a read error may be responsible. This chain connects TRBV7-7 to TRBJ2-5; 11 bases agree with TRBD1. This CDR3 spans 15 amino acids. Germline CDR1 reads SSHAT; CDR2 reads FNYEAQ (reference sequence). The DNA of the CDR3 is TGTGCTAGCAGCTTAGGGACAGGGGGCCAAGAGACCCAGTACTTC. It translates to CASSLGTGGQETQYF.

The gene calls are TRBV4-1 and TRBJ1-1; 7 bases line up with TRBD1. This CDR3 contains 15 residues. V shed 4 bases and J 4 bases; nucleotides not matched to a gene: 9. Looked up from germline, CDR1 is MGHRA and CDR2 is YSYEKL. CDR3 bases: TGCGCCAGCAGCCCCCGAGAACAGGGGTTCACTGAAGCTTTCTTT. Encoded protein: CASSPREQGFTEAFF.

The chain combines TRBV7-9 with TRBJ2-1; TRBD2 matches at 11 bases. Germline CDR1 is SEHNR and CDR2 is FQNEAQ (reference sequence). The CDR3 consists of 15 residues. V was pared by 4 bases and J by 2 bases, with 1 base of the junction left unmatched. The CDR3 bases are TGTGCCAGCAGCTCGACTAGCGGGGCCTACAATGAGCAGTTCTTC. Amino acids: CASSSTSGAYNEQFF.

The count of this clone is one. The rearrangement joins TRBV7-2 to TRBJ2-5; 9 bases fit TRBD2. The V gene's germline CDR1 is SGHTA and CDR2 FQGNSA. The CDR3 runs 15 residues. Losses at the gene ends were 5 bases for V and 5 bases for J; bases not matched to a gene: 9. For the CDR3, the DNA is TGTGCCAGCAGCCCGGGGAGCGGGGGGTGGGAGACCCAGTACTTC. Protein product: CASSPGSGGWETQYF. The full variable domain, with the rest looked up from reference TRBV7-2 and TRBJ2-5, is GAGVSQSPSNKVTEKGKDVELRCDPISGHTALYWYRQSLGQGLEFLIYFQGNSAPDKSGLPSDRFSAERTGGSVSTLTIQRTQQEDSAVYLCASSPGSGGWETQYFGPGTRLLVL.

The V gene is TRBV4-1, the J gene TRBJ2-5, with 11 bases aligning to TRBD2. Germline V gene data show CDR1 as MGHRA and CDR2 as YSYEKL. CDR3 size: 15 residues. The V segment lost 1 base and the J segment 2 bases; nucleotides outside the gene matches: 0. CDR3 bases: TGCGCCAGCAGCCAAGGACTAGCGGGACAAGAGACCCAGTACTTC. This translates into CASSQGLAGQETQYF.

The gene calls are TRBV19 and TRBJ1-2, with D maybe TRBD1 (6 bases). There are 13 residues in the CDR3. The germline gives CDR1 LNHDA, CDR2 SQIVND (reference sequence). V was trimmed by 7 bases and J by 6 bases, leaving 15 bases between them. The CDR3 DNA reads as TGTGCCAGTAAGTCCACAGGGTTCAATGGCTACACCTTC. This sequence encodes CASKSTGFNGYTF.

This clone was counted a single time. The gene calls are TRBV6-1 and TRBJ2-7; D may be TRBD2 (5 bases). V was trimmed by 1 base and J by 5 bases, leaving 12 bases between them. Germline CDR1 is MNHNS and CDR2 is SASEGT. This CDR3 is 14 amino acids long. The DNA for the CDR3 is TGTGCCAGCAGTGAAGGTACTAGTTACGACGAGCAGTACTTC. Its protein product is CASSEGTSYDEQYF.

This chain uses TRBV27 with TRBJ2-7; 10 bases fit TRBD1. Germline V CDR1 and CDR2: MNHEY, SMNVEV (reference sequence). This CDR3 is 18 amino acids long. The J segment lost 2 bases and the V segment lost 5 bases, leaving 15 bases of the junction unmatched. DNA of the CDR3: TGTGCCAGCAGTCTAGAAGCTATATCCGGGACAGGGGCCTACGAGCAGTACTTC. It specifies CASSLEAISGTGAYEQYF.

The chain has TRBV9 and TRBJ1-6, with D unresolved. V dropped 3 bases and J dropped 4 bases, with 14 bases sitting between them. The germline CDR1 and CDR2 sequences are SGDLS and YYNGEE. The CDR3 length is 16 residues. CDR3: CASSAHMPSYNSPLHF. DNA for the CDR3: TGTGCCAGCAGCGCCCACATGCCCTCATATAATTCACCCCTCCACTTT. The full variable domain, completed using reference TRBV9 and TRBJ1-6, is DSGVTQTPKHLITATGQRVTLRCSPRSGDLSVYWYQQSLDQGLQFLIQYYNGEERAKGNILERFSAQQFPDLHSELNLSSLELGDSALYFCASSAHMPSYNSPLHFGNGTRLTVT.

The chain links TRBV5-1 to TRBJ2-3, with TRBD1 identical over 7 bases. The CDR3 has 12 amino acids. Unmatched junction bases numbered 3, after V lost 2 bases and J lost 9 bases. CDR1 and CDR2 (germline): SGHRS, YFSETQ. CDR3 in DNA: TGCGCCAGCAGCTTTGACAGGGCGACGCAGTATTTT. Translated: CASSFDRATQYF.

This clone appeared once. J is TRBJ1-2 and V is TRBV7-9; TRBD1 agrees at 10 bases. The CDR3 totals 15 residues. With V trimmed by 1 base and J by 4 bases, 3 bases remained unmatched. Germline V gives CDR1 SEHNR, CDR2 FQNEAQ (reference sequence). The CDR3 region is CASSLGGQGSYGYTF. DNA for the CDR3: TGTGCCAGCAGCTTAGGGGGACAGGGGAGCTATGGCTACACCTTC.

The chain carries TRBV6-6 and TRBJ1-5; possible D gene TRBD1, 5 bases. V gave up 4 bases and J gave up 0 bases, with 10 bases separating them. This CDR3 has 15 amino acids. Germline loops: CDR1 MNHNY, CDR2 SVGAGI (reference sequence). CDR3 nucleotides: TGTGCCAGCAGTTCGACAGTTAATAGCAATCAGCCCCAGCATTTT. This codes for CASSSTVNSNQPQHF.

This sequence joins TRBV5-1 and TRBJ2-5; TRBD1 is a possible D gene (7 bases). The CDR3 spans 15 residues. CDR1 and CDR2 (germline): SGHRS, YFSETQ. Trimming removed 1 base at V and 5 bases at J, with 15 bases between. The CDR3, as DNA: TGCGCCAGCAGCTTGCAGGGGGGAGAAACTGAGACCCAGTACTTC. Translating gives CASSLQGGETETQYF.

The V call is TRBV2, the J call TRBJ1-1, with 7 bases matching TRBD1. J gave up 3 bases and V 5 bases, and 3 bases lay outside the gene matches. The CDR3 spans 13 residues. CDR1 is SNHLY, CDR2 FYNNEI, per germline. The CDR3: CASSPRGDTEAFF. CDR3 bases: TGTGCCAGCAGTCCCAGGGGGGACACTGAAGCTTTCTTT.

This clone was observed a single time. This sequence joins TRBV6-5 and TRBJ1-2; D is uncertain. The CDR3 is 15 residues long. Germline V gene lookup returns CDR1 MNHEY and CDR2 SVGAGI. Trimming removed 7 bases at V and 0 bases at J, with 15 bases between. The CDR3 loop is CASIGRTVSNYGYTF. Here the CDR3 DNA reads TGTGCCAGCATCGGGAGGACCGTCTCTAACTATGGCTACACCTTC.

J is TRBJ2-5 and V is TRBV5-1; 9 positions match TRBD2. This CDR3 comprises 17 residues. With V trimmed by 4 bases and J by 5 bases, 15 bases remained unmatched. CDR1 SGHRS and CDR2 YFSETQ come from the germline V gene. This CDR3 reads CASSPLGGRALIETQYF. The DNA of the CDR3 is TGCGCCAGCAGCCCCCTCGGCGGGAGGGCCCTCATCGAGACCCAGTACTTC.

The CDR3, as DNA: TGTGCCAGCAGTTACTCGAGCCATAGCAATCAGCCCCAGCATTTT. Its translation is CASSYSSHSNQPQHF. The rearrangement uses TRBV6-5 and TRBJ1-5, with D unclear. V was clipped by 0 bases and J by 0 bases, with 6 bases between them. CDR1 MNHEY and CDR2 SVGAGI come from the germline V gene. The CDR3 has 15 amino acids.

The genes are TRBV6-5 and TRBJ1-2; TRBD1 matches at 10 bases. Unmatched junction bases numbered 7, after V lost 2 bases and J lost 4 bases. This CDR3 comprises 16 residues. The germline gives CDR1 MNHEY, CDR2 SVGAGI. Here the CDR3 DNA reads TGTGCCAGCAGTTACGCCCAGGGGGACAGGGGCTATGGCTACACCTTC. It is translated as CASSYAQGDRGYGYTF.